This TCR beta chain was recovered during a study of tissue T cells after allogeneic stem cell transplantation. Germline V gene sequence: CDR1 SNHLY, CDR2 FYNGKV (reference sequence). The length of the CDR3 is 13 residues. Trimming stripped 3 bases from V and 4 bases from J, with 10 bases between. Remarks on this clone: Gene names and germline refer to mouse. The read ends 1 residue shy of where the CDR3 ends; the end is completed using the germline J gene.

Sequencing used immunoSEQ multiplex PCR; TCRdb keeps in-frame clones, though not all of them. The table lists about 48,000 clones, approximately 73% of them singletons, with about 0.77% in the top ten. The sequenced sample was sorted cells pooled from one or two spleens. V usage is TRBV3 and J usage is TRBJ2-7; unclear D gene. This TCR was sampled from a pool of C57BL/6 mice in good health. CDR3 bases read: TGTGCCAGCAGCTTGGGTGACAAGTATGAACAGTAC. This codes for CASSLGDKYEQY. The entire CDR3 sequence reads CASSLGDKYEQYF.